This paragraph covers one T cell receptor beta chain sequence. Germline V gives CDR1 SGHRS, CDR2 YFSETQ. V gave up 0 bases and J gave up 6 bases; unmatched junction bases: 2. The CDR3 sequence is 15 residues long. This entry belongs to a study of OX40 agonist ivuxolimab in advanced cancers. Repertoires were generated with immunoSEQ multiplex PCR, while TCRdb's copy carries only in-frame clones and drops some. The sample yields 50,000 to 75,000 clones, around nine tenths seen once. This receptor was identified in an adult with an advanced solid tumor such as melanoma, head and neck, liver or kidney cancer. This specimen was CD4+ or CD8+ T cells sorted from blood, taken in a trial of the OX40 agonist ivuxolimab. The gene calls are TRBV5-1 and TRBJ2-2; the match to TRBD2 covers 10 bases. CDR3 nucleotides: TGCGCCAGCAGCTTGGGGACTAGCGGACCCGGGGAGCTGTTTTTT. As protein: CASSLGTSGPGELFF.